These T cell receptor beta chains were read from a single sample in a study of shared clonotypes between healthy human individuals. Produced via immunoSEQ multiplex PCR; TCRdb's table is partial and in-frame only. The table lists some 2,000,000 clones, approximately 94% of them singletons, with roughly 1% in the top ten. Sequencing was carried out using naive CD8+ T cells sorted from blood. These receptor sequences come from a man in his late teens or twenties in good health. Both conserved end residues are part of each CDR3. D genes are given only for firm matches. Some rows have no size entry. The others give once, few or many, or a class for an expanded clone.

v_call	d_call	j_call	cdr3_length	clone_size	cdr3_nt	cdr3_aa
TRBV10-1	.	TRBJ2-2	12	.	TGCGCCAGCAGTGTCGGAACCGGGGAGCTGTTTTTT	CASSVGTGELFF
TRBV19	TRBD2	TRBJ2-7	15	once	TGTGCCAGTAGCCGTAACGGACTAGGCGTCTACGAGCAGTACTTC	CASSRNGLGVYEQYF
TRBV5-6	.	TRBJ1-1	12	once	TGTGCCAGCCGCGCCCAGGAGGCTGAAGCTTTCTTT	CASRAQEAEAFF
TRBV28	.	TRBJ1-6	16	.	TGTGCCAGCAGTTTAGGAGGGAGCTCCTATAATTCACCCCTCCACTTT	CASSLGGSSYNSPLHF
TRBV7-8	TRBD2	TRBJ2-3	18	.	TGTGCCAGCAGCTTAGCGCCGGGCAGCGGGAGAGGGGCAGATACGCAGTATTTT	CASSLAPGSGRGADTQYF
TRBV30	.	TRBJ1-2	15	.	TGTGCCTGGAGTAGGGCCCCACAGACCAACTATGGCTACACCTTC	CAWSRAPQTNYGYTF
TRBV11-1	.	TRBJ1-1	14	.	TGTGCCAGCAGCTTAGCCGCGGGGCACACTGAAGCTTTCTTT	CASSLAAGHTEAFF
TRBV2	.	TRBJ1-2	14	.	TGTGCCAGCAGTGCCGAGGGTCATATTCGGGGCTACACCTTC	CASSAEGHIRGYTF
TRBV7-2	TRBD2	TRBJ2-1	15	.	TGTGCCAGCAGCTTTGATAGCGGGAGCTACAATGAGCAGTTCTTC	CASSFDSGSYNEQFF
TRBV11-2	.	TRBJ2-7	11	.	TGTGCCAGCAGCCCTTTCTACGAGCAGTACTTC	CASSPFYEQYF
TRBV9	.	TRBJ2-2	16	.	TGTGCCAGCAGCGGCCCCCCGAGCGGGTACACCGGGGAGCTGTTTTTT	CASSGPPSGYTGELFF
TRBV4-3	.	TRBJ2-1	15	.	TGCGCCAGCAGCCAAGCGCGGGCCGGGGAGAATGAGCAGTTCTTC	CASSQARAGENEQFF
TRBV25-1	.	TRBJ1-1	13	.	TGTGCCAGCAGACCCTTGATGAACACTGAAGCTTTCTTT	CASRPLMNTEAFF
TRBV2	TRBD1	TRBJ2-5	17	.	TGTGCCAGCAGAGATGGGACAGGCGATAGGATTGGAGAGACCCAGTACTTC	CASRDGTGDRIGETQYF
TRBV19	TRBD1	TRBJ2-2	15	.	TGTGCCAGTAGTATTGACAGGGAGAACACCGGGGAGCTGTTTTTT	CASSIDRENTGELFF
TRBV5-1	.	TRBJ2-1	16	.	TGCGCCAGCAGCGGGGAACTAGCATTCTCCTACAATGAGCAGTTCTTC	CASSGELAFSYNEQFF
TRBV9	TRBD2	TRBJ2-1	17	.	TGTGCCAGCAGCGTAGGACCGGGAGCGGGAGTTCCCAATGAGCAGTTCTTC	CASSVGPGAGVPNEQFF
TRBV5-1	TRBD1	TRBJ1-1	15	.	TGCGCCAGCAGCCTCCACAGGGGACTGAACACTGAAGCTTTCTTT	CASSLHRGLNTEAFF
TRBV4-3	TRBD2	TRBJ2-5	18	.	TGCGCCAGCAGCCAAGAAGACCTCGGGGAGGGAGTCGAGGAGACCCAGTACTTC	CASSQEDLGEGVEETQYF
TRBV11-2	.	TRBJ2-5	14	.	TGTGCCAGCAGTCTTGTCGGCGTGGAAGAGACCCAGTACTTC	CASSLVGVEETQYF
TRBV2	.	TRBJ2-2	12	.	TGTGCCAGCAGCGTATGGACCGGGGAGCTGTTTTTT	CASSVWTGELFF
TRBV27	TRBD1	TRBJ2-3	16	once	TGTGCCAGCAGTTTGGGACAGGGGGCGGGCGCAGATACGCAGTATTTT	CASSLGQGAGADTQYF
TRBV6-5	TRBD1	TRBJ2-1	16	.	TGTGCCAGCAGTTACTCGATAGGACAGGTCTACAATGAGCAGTTCTTC	CASSYSIGQVYNEQFF
TRBV27	.	TRBJ1-1	14	.	TGTGCCAGCAGTTTGGGACACAGGAACACTGAAGCTTTCTTT	CASSLGHRNTEAFF
TRBV9	.	TRBJ2-7	15	.	TGTGCCAGCAGCCCCCAGGGCTTGCCCCCCTACGAGCAGTACTTC	CASSPQGLPPYEQYF
TRBV9	.	TRBJ2-2	13	.	TGTGCCAGCAGCGTTCCAAACACCGGGGAGCTGTTTTTT	CASSVPNTGELFF
TRBV11-2	.	TRBJ1-3	17	.	TGTGCCAGCAGCGAGAACCCGACAGGCAGCTCTGGAAACACCATATATTTT	CASSENPTGSSGNTIYF
TRBV6-5	.	TRBJ2-7	13	.	TGTGCCAGCAGTAGGGGACAAGCCTACGAGCAGTACTTC	CASSRGQAYEQYF
TRBV30	.	TRBJ1-4	14	.	TGTGCCTGGAGTGTGGATGCAACTAATGAAAAACTGTTTTTT	CAWSVDATNEKLFF
TRBV25-1	.	TRBJ2-5	11	.	TGTGCCAGCAGTCCAGGGGAATTTAAGTACTTC	CASSPGEFKYF
TRBV2	.	TRBJ2-7	12	.	TGTGCCAGCAGTGATTACAGCCGCGAGCAGTACTTC	CASSDYSREQYF
TRBV13	.	TRBJ2-1	15	.	TGTGCCAGCAGTGTTTTGGGGAGCTCCTACAATGAGCAGTTCTTC	CASSVLGSSYNEQFF
TRBV4-3	.	TRBJ2-7	13	.	TGCGCCAGCAGCCCTGGGACCCTGTACGAGCAGTACTTC	CASSPGTLYEQYF
TRBV27	.	TRBJ2-7	14	.	TGTGCCAGCAAGGAGACACCGAGCTCTTACGAGCAGTACTTC	CASKETPSSYEQYF
TRBV9	TRBD1	TRBJ2-6	18	once	TGTGCCAGCAGCCCCCGGACAGGGGAGAGCTCTGGGGCCAACGTCCTGACTTTC	CASSPRTGESSGANVLTF
TRBV7-2	.	TRBJ1-1	14	.	TGTGCCAGCAGCTTAATGGGTTTGAACACTGAAGCTTTCTTT	CASSLMGLNTEAFF
TRBV28	.	TRBJ1-5	17	.	TGTGCCAGCAGTTTCCACATTGGGGTGATCGGCAATCAGCCCCAGCATTTT	CASSFHIGVIGNQPQHF
TRBV10-1	.	TRBJ2-7	20	.	TGCGCCAGCAGTGAGTCACGTGGGCTAGGACCTGCAGAACTTTTAAGTGGGCAGTACTTC	CASSESRGLGPAELLSGQYF
TRBV7-6	.	TRBJ1-1	14	.	TGTGCCAGCAGCTTAGAGTTTGGGCGCGCTGAAGCTTTCTTT	CASSLEFGRAEAFF
TRBV11-2	.	TRBJ2-5	14	.	TGTGCCAGCAGCCCGGCGGACGGACAAGAGACCCAGTACTTC	CASSPADGQETQYF
TRBV19	.	TRBJ1-1	14	.	TGTGCCAGTAGTATGGGGGGCTGGAACACTGAAGCTTTCTTT	CASSMGGWNTEAFF
TRBV13	TRBD1	TRBJ2-7	16	.	TGTGCCAGCAGCATCCTGATACAGGGGGCTGTGGACGAGCAGTACTTC	CASSILIQGAVDEQYF
TRBV5-6	TRBD2	TRBJ2-1	16	.	TGTGCCAGCAGCTTAGGTCCGGGACTAGGAGACAATGAGCAGTTCTTC	CASSLGPGLGDNEQFF
TRBV4-3	TRBD1	TRBJ2-1	15	.	TGCGCCAGCAGCCAAGAGACAGGGGGGGGCAATGAGCAGTTCTTC	CASSQETGGGNEQFF
TRBV4-3	.	TRBJ2-7	15	.	TGCGCCAGCAGCCCGTCCCAGTGGGGGCCCTACGAGCAGTACTTC	CASSPSQWGPYEQYF
TRBV6-1	.	TRBJ2-7	13	.	TGTGCCAGCAGTGTGGGGGAACCCTACGAGCAGTACTTC	CASSVGEPYEQYF
TRBV10-2	.	TRBJ1-1	12	.	TGCGCCAGCAGTGAGGCAGGCTTGGAAGCTTTCTTT	CASSEAGLEAFF
TRBV5-5	.	TRBJ1-1	14	.	TGTGCCAGCAGGGGAGGGGTATTTGACACTGAAGCTTTCTTT	CASRGGVFDTEAFF
TRBV5-6	TRBD2	TRBJ2-3	15	.	TGTGCCAGCAGCATATGGGACTATCGCACAGATACGCAGTATTTT	CASSIWDYRTDTQYF
TRBV27	TRBD1	TRBJ1-5	14	.	TGTGCCAGCAGCGTCAGGGGGCTGGATCAGCCCCAGCATTTT	CASSVRGLDQPQHF
TRBV25-1	TRBD2	TRBJ2-7	13	.	TGTGCCAGCAGAGGGCTAGCGGAATACGAGCAGTACTTC	CASRGLAEYEQYF
TRBV19	.	TRBJ2-3	15	.	TGTGCCAGTAGTCTAGACGATGAATCCACAGATACGCAGTATTTT	CASSLDDESTDTQYF
TRBV10-2	TRBD2	TRBJ2-1	16	.	TGCGCCAGCAGCGTCTGGCGGGAGGGCCGGGGAAATGAGCAGTTCTTC	CASSVWREGRGNEQFF
TRBV7-6	.	TRBJ2-7	13	.	TGTGCCAGCAGCTTAGGGGGGTACTACGAGCAGTACTTC	CASSLGGYYEQYF
TRBV11-2	TRBD2	TRBJ2-5	15	once	TGTGCCACTGGGGGGGGTAGCGGGTCGGAAGAGACCCAGTACTTC	CATGGGSGSEETQYF
TRBV19	.	TRBJ2-1	13	.	TGTGCCAGTAGCGAAACAGGGTACAATGAGCAGTTCTTC	CASSETGYNEQFF
TRBV4-1	TRBD2	TRBJ2-7	17	once	TGCGCCAGCAGCCAGGGACTAGCGGGGGGCCCCTCCTCTGAGCAGTACTTC	CASSQGLAGGPSSEQYF
TRBV9	.	TRBJ1-2	12	.	TGTGCCAGCAGCATAAACTCCTATGGCTACACCTTC	CASSINSYGYTF
TRBV28	.	TRBJ1-1	15	few	TGTGCCAGCCCCTCGGAGGGATCGGCGAACACTGAAGCTTTCTTT	CASPSEGSANTEAFF